This entry describes one T cell receptor beta chain. This sample was included in a study of blood T cell repertoires in COVID-19. About the research overall: From T cells, B-cell-depleted T cells, or PBMCs came the material, which was cDNA or gDNA.

The CDR3 is 15 amino acids. CDR1 is SGHKS and CDR2 is YYEKEE in the germline V gene (reference sequence). V was shortened by 4 bases and J by 8 bases, with 21 bases between the two germline ends. The protocol was immunoSEQ multiplex PCR, while the TCRdb copy is restricted to in-frame clones and leaves out a portion. The table records approximately 90,000 clones, more than 65% of them present only once. The TCR originated in a man aged 65 to 79 with acute or convalescent COVID-19. This chain uses TRBV5-5 with TRBJ1-2, with D unclear. The sample comprised peripheral blood. In DNA form, the CDR3 reads TGTGCCAGCAGCGAGGAGGGCCTTAGTATACGCGGCTACACCTTC. This encodes CASSEEGLSIRGYTF.